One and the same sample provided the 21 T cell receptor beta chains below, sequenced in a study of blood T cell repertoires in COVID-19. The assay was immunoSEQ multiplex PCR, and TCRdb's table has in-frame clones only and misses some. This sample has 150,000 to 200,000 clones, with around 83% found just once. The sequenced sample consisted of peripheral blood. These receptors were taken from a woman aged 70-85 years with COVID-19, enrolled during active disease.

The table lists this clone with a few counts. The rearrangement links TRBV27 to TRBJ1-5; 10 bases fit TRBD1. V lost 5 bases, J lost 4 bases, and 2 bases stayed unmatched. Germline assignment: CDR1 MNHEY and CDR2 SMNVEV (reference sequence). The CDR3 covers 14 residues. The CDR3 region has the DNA TGTGCCAGCAGTCGGACAGGGGGTAATCAGCCCCAGCATTTT. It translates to CASSRTGGNQPQHF.

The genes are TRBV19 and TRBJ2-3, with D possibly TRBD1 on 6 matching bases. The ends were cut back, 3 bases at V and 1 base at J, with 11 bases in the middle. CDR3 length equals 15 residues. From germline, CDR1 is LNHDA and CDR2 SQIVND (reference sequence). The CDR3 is CASSMAGAGTDTQYF. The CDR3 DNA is TGTGCCAGTAGTATGGCAGGGGCGGGCACAGATACGCAGTATTTT.

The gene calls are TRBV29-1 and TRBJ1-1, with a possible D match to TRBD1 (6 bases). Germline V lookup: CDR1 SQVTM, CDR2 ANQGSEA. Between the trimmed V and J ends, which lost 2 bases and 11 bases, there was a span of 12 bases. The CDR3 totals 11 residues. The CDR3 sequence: CSVELGQTAFF. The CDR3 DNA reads TGCAGCGTTGAACTAGGACAGACGGCTTTCTTT.

DNA for the CDR3: TGTGCCAGCAGTCCCACAGGGGTATATGGCTACACCTTC. This codes for CASSPTGVYGYTF. The V gene is TRBV6-2 or TRBV6-3, the J gene TRBJ1-2; 7 positions agree with TRBD1. The trim removed 5 bases at V and 5 bases at J, leaving 5 bases unmatched. Per the germline V gene, CDR1 is MNHEY and CDR2 is SVGEGT. This CDR3 region has 13 residues.

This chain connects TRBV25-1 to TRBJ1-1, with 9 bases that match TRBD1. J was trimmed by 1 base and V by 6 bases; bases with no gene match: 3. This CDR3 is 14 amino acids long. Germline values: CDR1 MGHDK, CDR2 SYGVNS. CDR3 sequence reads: CASSRTGANTEAFF. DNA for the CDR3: TGTGCCAGCAGCCGGACAGGGGCGAACACTGAAGCTTTCTTT.

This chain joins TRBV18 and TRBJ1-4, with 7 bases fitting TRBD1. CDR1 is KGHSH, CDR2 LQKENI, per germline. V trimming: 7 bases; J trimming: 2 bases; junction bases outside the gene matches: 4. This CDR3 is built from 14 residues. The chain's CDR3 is CASLEQGTNEKLFF. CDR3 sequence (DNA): TGTGCCAGCTTAGAACAGGGGACTAATGAAAAACTGTTTTTT.

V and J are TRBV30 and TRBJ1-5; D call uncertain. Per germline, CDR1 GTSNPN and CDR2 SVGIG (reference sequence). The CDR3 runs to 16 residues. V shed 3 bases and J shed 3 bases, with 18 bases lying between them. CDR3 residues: CAWSKRAPPLNQPQHF. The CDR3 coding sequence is TGTGCCTGGAGCAAGAGGGCCCCACCTCTCAATCAGCCCCAGCATTTT.

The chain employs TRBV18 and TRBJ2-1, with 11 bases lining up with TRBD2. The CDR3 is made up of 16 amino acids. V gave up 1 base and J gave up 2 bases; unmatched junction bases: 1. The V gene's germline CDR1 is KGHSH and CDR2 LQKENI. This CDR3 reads CASSPRLAGTYNEQFF. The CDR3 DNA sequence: TGTGCCAGCTCACCACGACTAGCGGGGACCTACAATGAGCAGTTCTTC.

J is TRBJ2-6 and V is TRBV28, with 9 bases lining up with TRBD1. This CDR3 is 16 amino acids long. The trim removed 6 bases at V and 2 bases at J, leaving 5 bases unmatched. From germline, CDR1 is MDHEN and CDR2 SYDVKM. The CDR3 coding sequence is TGTGCCAGCAGACGCACAGGGGGCCCTGGGGCCAACGTCCTGACTTTC. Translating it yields CASRRTGGPGANVLTF.

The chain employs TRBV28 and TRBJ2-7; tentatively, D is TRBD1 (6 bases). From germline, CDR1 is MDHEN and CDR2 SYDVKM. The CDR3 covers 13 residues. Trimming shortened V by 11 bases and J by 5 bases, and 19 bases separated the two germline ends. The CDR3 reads CASRDNSFDEQYF. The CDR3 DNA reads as TGTGCCTCCCGGGACAACTCTTTCGACGAGCAGTACTTC.

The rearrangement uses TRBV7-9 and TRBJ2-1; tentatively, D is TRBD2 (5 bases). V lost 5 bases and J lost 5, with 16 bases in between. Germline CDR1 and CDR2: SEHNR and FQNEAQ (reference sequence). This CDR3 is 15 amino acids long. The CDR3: CASSPGVHKDNEQFF. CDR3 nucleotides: TGTGCCAGCAGCCCCGGGGTGCACAAAGACAATGAGCAGTTCTTC.

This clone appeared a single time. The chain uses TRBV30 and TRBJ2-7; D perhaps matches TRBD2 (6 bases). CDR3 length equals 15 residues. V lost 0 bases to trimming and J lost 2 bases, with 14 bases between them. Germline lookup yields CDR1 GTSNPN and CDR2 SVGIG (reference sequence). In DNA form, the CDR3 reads TGTGCCTGGAGTGTACGGGGGACGGTGACCTACGAGCAGTACTTC. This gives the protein CAWSVRGTVTYEQYF.

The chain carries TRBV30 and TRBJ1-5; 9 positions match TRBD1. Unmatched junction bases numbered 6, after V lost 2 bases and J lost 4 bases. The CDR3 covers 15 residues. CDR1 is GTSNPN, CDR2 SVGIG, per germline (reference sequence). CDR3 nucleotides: TGTGCCTGGAGTAGGACAGGGGTGGGGAATCAGCCCCAGCATTTT. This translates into CAWSRTGVGNQPQHF. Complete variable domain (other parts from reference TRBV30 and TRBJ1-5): SQTIHQWPATLVQPVGSPLSLECTVEGTSNPNLYWYRQAAGRGLQLLFYSVGIGQISSEVPQNLSASRPQDRQFILSSKKLLLSDSGFYLCAWSRTGVGNQPQHFGDGTRLSIL.

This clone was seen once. CDR3 in DNA: TGCGCCAGCAGCTTGGCTAGCGGGAGAGACAATGAGCAGTTCTTC. It codes for CASSLASGRDNEQFF. This chain uses TRBV5-1 with TRBJ2-1; 10 nucleotides line up with TRBD2. Trimming cost V 0 bases and J 5 bases; bases outside gene matches: 2. The germline gives CDR1 SGHRS, CDR2 YFSETQ. The CDR3 covers 15 residues.

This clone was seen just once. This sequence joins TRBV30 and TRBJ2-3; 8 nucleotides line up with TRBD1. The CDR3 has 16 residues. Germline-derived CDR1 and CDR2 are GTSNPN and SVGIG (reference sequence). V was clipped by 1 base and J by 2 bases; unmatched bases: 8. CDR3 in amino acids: CAWSGRTGRPTDTQYF. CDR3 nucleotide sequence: TGTGCCTGGAGTGGACGGACAGGGCGGCCCACAGATACGCAGTATTTT.

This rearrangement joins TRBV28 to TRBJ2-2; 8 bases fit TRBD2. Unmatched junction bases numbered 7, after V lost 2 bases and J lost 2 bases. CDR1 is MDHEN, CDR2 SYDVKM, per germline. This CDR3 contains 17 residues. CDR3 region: CASSLPRGGRNTGELFF. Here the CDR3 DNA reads TGTGCCAGCAGTTTACCCCGGGGGGGGAGAAACACCGGGGAGCTGTTTTTT.

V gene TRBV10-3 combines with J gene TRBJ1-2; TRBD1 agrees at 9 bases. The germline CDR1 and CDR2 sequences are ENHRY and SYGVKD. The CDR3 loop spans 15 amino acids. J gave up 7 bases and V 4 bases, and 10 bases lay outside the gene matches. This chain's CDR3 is CAISGRGQGGTGYTF. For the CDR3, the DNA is TGTGCCATCAGTGGAAGGGGACAGGGAGGTACTGGCTACACCTTC.

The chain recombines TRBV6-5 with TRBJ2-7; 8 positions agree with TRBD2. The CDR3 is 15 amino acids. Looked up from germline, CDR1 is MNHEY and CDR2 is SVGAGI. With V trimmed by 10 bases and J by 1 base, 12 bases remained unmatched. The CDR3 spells CATERISGASYEQYF. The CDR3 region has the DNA TGTGCCACCGAACGAATTAGCGGGGCTTCCTACGAGCAGTACTTC.

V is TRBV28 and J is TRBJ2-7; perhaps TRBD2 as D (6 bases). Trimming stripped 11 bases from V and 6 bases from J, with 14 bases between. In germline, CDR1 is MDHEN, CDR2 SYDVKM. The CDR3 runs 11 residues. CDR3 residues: CAAFGGGEQYF. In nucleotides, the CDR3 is TGTGCCGCGTTTGGGGGAGGCGAGCAGTACTTC.

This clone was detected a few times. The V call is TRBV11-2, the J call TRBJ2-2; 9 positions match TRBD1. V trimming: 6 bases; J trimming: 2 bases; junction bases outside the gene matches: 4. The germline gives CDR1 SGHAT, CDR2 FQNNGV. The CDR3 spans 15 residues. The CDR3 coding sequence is TGTGCCAGCAGTTCGGACAGGGGTAACACCGGGGAGCTGTTTTTT. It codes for CASSSDRGNTGELFF.

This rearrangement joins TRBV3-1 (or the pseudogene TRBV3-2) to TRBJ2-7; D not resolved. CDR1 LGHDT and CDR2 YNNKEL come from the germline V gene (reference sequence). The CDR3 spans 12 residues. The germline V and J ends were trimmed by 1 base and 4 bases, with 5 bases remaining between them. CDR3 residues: CASSQVQYEQYF. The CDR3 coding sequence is TGTGCCAGCAGCCAAGTACAGTACGAGCAGTACTTC.